A single sample is the source of the 10 T cell receptor beta chains below, sequenced in a study of blood T cell repertoires in COVID-19. Measured with immunoSEQ multiplex PCR; TCRdb has only the in-frame clones, and not every one. The sample holds approximately 300,000 clones, nearly 90% seen once. Sample: PBMCs or T cells enriched from blood (not recorded which). These TCRs come from a young woman with acute COVID-19.

The chain uses TRBV4-2 and TRBJ1-2; D remains ambiguous. The CDR3 contains 17 residues. Trimming removed 2 bases from V and 2 bases from J, with 18 bases in between. Germline V gene data show CDR1 as LGHNA and CDR2 as YNFKEQ. CDR3: CASSQISAGQPNYGYTF. CDR3 coding DNA: TGTGCCAGCAGCCAAATTTCGGCTGGGCAGCCAAACTATGGCTACACCTTC.

CDR3 sequence reads: CASSLKLESSYEQYF. As DNA, the CDR3 is TGTGCCAGCAGTTTAAAACTGGAGAGCTCCTACGAGCAGTACTTC. This chain connects TRBV27 to TRBJ2-7; no reliable D call. Germline V CDR1 and CDR2: MNHEY, SMNVEV (reference sequence). Between the trimmed V and J ends, which lost 2 bases and 0 bases, there was a span of 11 bases. The CDR3 extends over 15 amino acids.

The chain couples TRBV14 to TRBJ2-7; 9 positions match TRBD1. V shed 1 base and J 5 bases; nucleotides not matched to a gene: 12. Germline CDR1 is SGHDN and CDR2 is FVKESK. This CDR3 is 17 amino acids long. CDR3 sequence reads: CASSQGGPGTGRDEQYF. As DNA, the CDR3 is TGTGCCAGCAGCCAAGGGGGACCCGGGACAGGGAGGGACGAGCAGTACTTC.

The chain is built from TRBV11-3 and TRBJ1-1, with 8 bases identical to TRBD1. The CDR3 is made up of 15 amino acids. V trimming: 5 bases; J trimming: 2 bases; junction bases outside the gene matches: 7. The germline V gene encodes CDR1 SGHNT and CDR2 YENEEA. CDR3 region: CASSPTGGPNTEAFF. The CDR3 DNA follows: TGTGCCAGCAGCCCCACAGGGGGTCCAAACACTGAAGCTTTCTTT.

This clone appeared once. This rearrangement joins TRBV27 to TRBJ1-2, with D hard to call. Germline V gene lookup returns CDR1 MNHEY and CDR2 SMNVEV (reference sequence). V was shortened by 4 bases and J by 4 bases, with 16 bases between the two germline ends. This CDR3 spans 15 amino acids. This chain's CDR3 is CASSSLNRQAYGYTF. The CDR3 nucleotides read TGTGCCAGCAGTTCCCTCAATCGGCAGGCCTATGGCTACACCTTC.

The CDR3 sequence is CASSFGAGVKTNYGYTF. DNA for the CDR3: TGTGCCAGCAGCTTTGGGGCCGGAGTTAAAACTAACTATGGCTACACCTTC. The genes are TRBV7-9 and TRBJ1-2; a weak D match, TRBD1 (5 bases). Deletions cut 3 bases from V and 0 bases from J, with 17 bases between. Germline CDR1 SEHNR, CDR2 FQNEAQ (reference sequence). This CDR3 has 17 amino acids. The complete variable domain, with remaining parts taken from reference TRBV7-9 and TRBJ1-2, reads DTGVSQNPRHKITKRGQNVTFRCDPISEHNRLYWYRQTLGQGPEFLTYFQNEAQLEKSRLLSDRFSAERPKGSFSTLEIQRTEQGDSAMYLCASSFGAGVKTNYGYTFGSGTRLTVV.

The V and J genes are TRBV27 and TRBJ2-1, with D perhaps matching TRBD1 (6 bases). The CDR3 contains 12 residues. Germline CDR1 is MNHEY and CDR2 is SMNVEV (reference sequence). Trimming took off 5 bases at V and 9 bases at J, with 11 bases between the two ends. The CDR3 loop is CASSADRIEQFF. The CDR3, as DNA: TGTGCCAGCAGTGCGGACAGAATTGAGCAGTTCTTC.

The chain carries TRBV6-6 and TRBJ2-3; no firm D call. The V gene lost 8 bases and the J gene lost 3 bases, with 12 bases spanning the gap. From germline, CDR1 is MNHNY and CDR2 SVGAGI (reference sequence). The CDR3 consists of 13 residues. In DNA, the CDR3 is TGTGCCAGCGACTCCTATGGGACAGATACGCAGTATTTT. Translating gives CASDSYGTDTQYF.

This clone was seen only once. This chain uses TRBV29-1 with TRBJ1-6; 9 nucleotides line up with TRBD1. The CDR3 runs to 14 residues. Germline values: CDR1 SQVTM, CDR2 ANQGSEA. V was pared by 7 bases and J by 6 bases, with 7 bases of the junction left unmatched. The DNA of the CDR3 is TGCAGCGCCTCAGAGGGACAGGGTAATTCACCCCTCCACTTT. Protein sequence: CSASEGQGNSPLHF. The full variable domain, with the rest looked up from reference TRBV29-1 and TRBJ1-6, is SAVISQKPSRDICQRGTSLTIQCQVDSQVTMMFWYRQQPGQSLTLIATANQGSEATYESGFVIDKFPISRPNLTFSTLTVSNMSPEDSSIYLCSASEGQGNSPLHFGNGTRLTVT.

The rearrangement joins TRBV28 to TRBJ2-3; tentatively, D is TRBD1 (6 bases). From germline, CDR1 is MDHEN and CDR2 SYDVKM. Trimming removed 2 bases at V and 0 bases at J, with 15 bases between. The CDR3 has 17 residues. CDR3 in amino acids: CASSLPFTGFSTDTQYF. In nucleotides, the CDR3 is TGTGCCAGCAGTTTACCCTTCACAGGGTTCAGCACAGATACGCAGTATTTT.